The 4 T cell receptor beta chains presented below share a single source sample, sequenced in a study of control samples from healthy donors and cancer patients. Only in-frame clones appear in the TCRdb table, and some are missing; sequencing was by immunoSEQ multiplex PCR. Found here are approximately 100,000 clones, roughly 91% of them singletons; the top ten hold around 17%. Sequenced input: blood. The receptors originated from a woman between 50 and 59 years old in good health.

The CDR3 region is CASKRERDTGELFF. CDR3 coding DNA: TGTGCCAGCAAACGGGAGCGGGACACCGGGGAGCTGTTTTTT. The chain links TRBV2 to TRBJ2-2; tentative D call: TRBD2 (6 bases). V was pared by 7 bases and J by 3 bases, with 12 bases between. This CDR3 is 14 amino acids long. The V gene's germline CDR1 is SNHLY and CDR2 FYNNEI.

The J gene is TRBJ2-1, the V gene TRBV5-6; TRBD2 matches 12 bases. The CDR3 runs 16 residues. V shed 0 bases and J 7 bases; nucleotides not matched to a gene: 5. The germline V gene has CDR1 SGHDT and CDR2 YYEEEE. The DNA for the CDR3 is TGTGCCAGCAGCTTGGGACTAGCGGGGGCATCAAATGAGCAGTTCTTC. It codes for CASSLGLAGASNEQFF.

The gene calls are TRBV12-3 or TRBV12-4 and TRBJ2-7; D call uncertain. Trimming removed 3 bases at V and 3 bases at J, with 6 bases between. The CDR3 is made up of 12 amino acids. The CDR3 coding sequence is TGTGCCAGCAGTTTTATTCACTACGAGCAGTACTTC. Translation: CASSFIHYEQYF.

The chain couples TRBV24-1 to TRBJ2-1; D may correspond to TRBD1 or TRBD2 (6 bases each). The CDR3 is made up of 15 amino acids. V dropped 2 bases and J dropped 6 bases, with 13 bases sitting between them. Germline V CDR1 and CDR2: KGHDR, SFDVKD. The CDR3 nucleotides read TGTGCCACCAGTGATTGGACAGCGGGCGGCAATGAGCAGTTCTTC. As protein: CATSDWTAGGNEQFF.